Below are 22 T cell receptor beta chains sequenced from a single sample in a study of T-cell reconstitution after alpha-beta-depleted transplantation in children (dated by TCRdb to about 2016). The library was obtained by PCR. TCRdb names Illumina HiSeq 2500 as the instrument used. TCR library preparation used molecular barcoding, with unique molecular identifiers applied to normalize quantification of the TCRbeta repertoire. The raw public reads went through TCRdb reprocessing: fastp at Q25, MiXCR clone calling, in-frame beta chains kept. One record per CDR3 amino acid sequence lists the most common genes and DNA. For this sample there are about 510,000 distinct CDR3 sequences; 11% appear just once. The top ten clonotypes cover 14% of the sample. This specimen's treatment or condition label, interpreted: allogeneic hematopoietic cell transplantation with graft depleted of TCRalphabeta T cells and CD19 B cells.

The material was PBMCs, mostly from graft donor cells, obtained 180 days after TCRalphabeta/CD19-depleted stem cell transplant. The receptor set was obtained from a female patient aged 2-10 years who had a stem cell transplant for aplastic anemia, so the T cells may come from the graft donor.

The J gene is TRBJ2-3, the V gene TRBV4-3; 13 nucleotides match TRBD2. The CDR3 contains 19 residues. V shed 6 bases, J shed 8 bases, and the junction held 20 bases outside the gene matches. Looked up from germline, CDR1 is LGHNA and CDR2 is YSLEER. In DNA, the CDR3 is TGCGCCAGCAGTCACCCGGGCATCACTAGCGGGAGGGCCTATCCTACGCAGTATTTT. Translated, it gives CASSHPGITSGRAYPTQYF.

This clonotype appeared a few times. The CDR3 bases are TGTGCCAGCAGCCACCCCGACAGCACCCTTAGCACAGATACGCAGTATTTT. It translates to CASSHPDSTLSTDTQYF. V is TRBV6-1 and J is TRBJ2-3, with a possible D match to TRBD1 (5 bases). Germline CDR1 is MNHNS and CDR2 is SASEGT. This CDR3 has 17 amino acids. V was trimmed by 6 bases and J by 0 bases, leaving 19 bases between them.

In this sample, this clonotype turned up a few times. The V call is TRBV5-1, the J call TRBJ1-1, with 7 bases lining up with TRBD1. Germline CDR1 is SGHRS and CDR2 is YFSETQ. V was pared by 10 bases and J by 5 bases, with 17 bases of the junction left unmatched. This CDR3 region has 15 residues. The CDR3 spells CAARNPEGAKTEAFF. The CDR3 DNA is TGCGCCGCTAGGAACCCTGAGGGGGCGAAAACTGAAGCTTTCTTT.

The sample holds a few counts of this clonotype. The genes are TRBV18 and TRBJ2-2, with 11 positions matching TRBD1. This CDR3 contains 17 residues. Looked up from germline, CDR1 is KGHSH and CDR2 is LQKENI. V lost 5 bases, J lost 6 bases, and 11 bases stayed unmatched. CDR3 loop: CASSTRDRGKIAGELFF. DNA for the CDR3: TGTGCCAGCTCAACCCGGGACAGGGGGAAAATCGCCGGGGAGCTGTTTTTT.

There are a few counts of this clonotype. J is TRBJ2-1 and V is TRBV5-1; 11 nucleotides agree with TRBD2. The CDR3 extends over 15 amino acids. In germline, CDR1 is SGHRS, CDR2 YFSETQ. Trimming cost V 6 bases and J 9 bases; bases outside gene matches: 11. CDR3 loop: CASNLKLAGAFEQFF. The CDR3 DNA follows: TGCGCCAGCAACCTAAAACTAGCGGGAGCTTTTGAGCAGTTCTTC.

In this sample, this clonotype turned up many times. The chain carries TRBV3-1 and TRBJ1-1; D uncertain. Trimming removed 1 base from V and 1 base from J, with 4 bases in between. This CDR3 spans 13 amino acids. The germline gives CDR1 LGHDT, CDR2 YNNKEL (reference sequence). The CDR3 DNA is TGTGCCAGCAGCCAAGGGCCGAACACTGAAGCTTTCTTT. It translates to CASSQGPNTEAFF. Full variable domain (remainder filled in from reference TRBV3-1 and TRBJ1-1): DTAVSQTPKYLVTQMGNDKSIKCEQNLGHDTMYWYKQDSKKFLKIMFSYNNKELIINETVPNRFSPKSPDKAHLNLHINSLELGDSAVYFCASSQGPNTEAFFGQGTRLTVV.

This clonotype turned up a few times. This rearrangement joins TRBV6-1 to TRBJ2-3, with 7 bases aligning to TRBD1. The V gene's germline CDR1 is MNHNS and CDR2 SASEGT. This CDR3 contains 18 residues. Germline trimming cut 8 bases from V and 0 bases from J; bases unmatched to any gene: 17. CDR3 bases: TGTGCCAGCGCCCCGCCCAAGAAGGGACAGCCAAGCACAGATACGCAGTATTTT. It encodes CASAPPKKGQPSTDTQYF.

In DNA, the CDR3 is TGTGCCAGCAGCTTAGAGCTAGGGGCTAACTCCTACAATGAGCAGTTCTTC. This gives the protein CASSLELGANSYNEQFF. V and J are TRBV7-9 and TRBJ2-1; possibly TRBD1 for D (5 bases). The CDR3 is 17 amino acids. The germline V and J ends were trimmed by 1 base and 0 bases, with 13 bases remaining between them. The germline CDR1 and CDR2 sequences are SEHNR and FQNEAQ (reference sequence).

There are a few counts of this clonotype. The CDR3 spells CSDRRVWTGLSYEQYF. In nucleotides, the CDR3 is TGCAGTGACCGTCGGGTTTGGACCGGCCTCTCCTACGAGCAGTACTTC. V is TRBV20-1 and J is TRBJ2-7; D gene ambiguous. There are 16 residues in the CDR3. Germline V gene data show CDR1 as DFQATT and CDR2 as SNEGSKA (reference sequence). V dropped 7 bases and J dropped 0 bases, with 22 bases sitting between them.

This clonotype has a handful of counts. The V and J genes are TRBV20-1 and TRBJ2-1; 14 bases match TRBD2. The CDR3 contains 14 residues. From germline, CDR1 is DFQATT and CDR2 SNEGSKA (reference sequence). The V and J ends lost 3 bases and 9 bases, in that order; junction bases with no gene match: 4. The CDR3 DNA is TGCAGTGCTAGTTGGGGACTAGCGGGAGTTGAGCAGTTCTTC. It translates to CSASWGLAGVEQFF.

A word on this clonotype: Just one base apart from a much larger clone, this may be a read error. The genes are TRBV10-3 and TRBJ2-3; 8 bases match TRBD1. Germline CDR1 is ENHRY and CDR2 is SYGVKD. The CDR3 extends over 13 amino acids. The CDR3: CAVRQGNTDTQYF. CDR3 in DNA: TGTGCCGTCAGACAGGGGAACACAGATACGCAGTATTTT.

A few counts support this clonotype. The chain recombines TRBV7-2 with TRBJ1-5, with TRBD1 matching 7 bases. This CDR3 is 17 amino acids long. The germline V gene has CDR1 SGHTA and CDR2 FQGNSA. Trimming took 5 bases from V and 3 from J; bases not matched to a gene: 13. The DNA of the CDR3 is TGTGCCAGCAGCCCCTTTACGACAGGGAAGGACAATCAGCCCCAGCATTTT. Translating it yields CASSPFTTGKDNQPQHF.

The V gene is TRBV28, the J gene TRBJ2-1; D not resolved. CDR3 size: 14 residues. Per the germline V gene, CDR1 is MDHEN and CDR2 is SYDVKM. Trimming stripped 5 bases from V and 7 bases from J, with 15 bases between. This CDR3 reads CASSTIPKENEQFF. The CDR3, as DNA: TGTGCCAGCAGTACAATCCCTAAGGAGAATGAGCAGTTCTTC.

This chain links TRBV20-1 with TRBJ2-3; D perhaps matches TRBD2 (6 bases). V was cut by 1 base and J by 3 bases, with 23 bases left in between. CDR3 length: 18 residues. Germline V gene sequence: CDR1 DFQATT, CDR2 SNEGSKA (reference sequence). For the CDR3, the DNA is TGCAGTGCTAGAGCTCCCTGGGGGTACGGGAGCGAGACAGATACGCAGTATTTT. Translating it yields CSARAPWGYGSETDTQYF.

This clonotype was observed many times. This chain links TRBV7-2 with TRBJ2-3; 11 nucleotides match TRBD2. This CDR3 has 16 amino acids. From germline, CDR1 is SGHTA and CDR2 FQGNSA. The V gene end was trimmed by 5 bases and the J gene end by 5 bases; junction bases not matched to a gene: 9. For the CDR3, the DNA is TGTGCCAGCAGCATTAGCGGGAGGGCCTCGGTAGATACGCAGTATTTT. Translation: CASSISGRASVDTQYF.

The gene calls are TRBV12-3 or TRBV12-4 and TRBJ1-6, with D unresolved. V was clipped by 5 bases and J by 12 bases, with 8 bases between them. CDR3 length: 11 residues. CDR3 sequence: CASSGRGPLHF. The CDR3 nucleotides read TGTGCCAGCAGTGGGCGGGGACCCCTCCACTTT.

This clonotype was seen only a few times. The J gene is TRBJ1-5, the V gene TRBV18; tentatively, D is TRBD1 (5 bases). Per germline, CDR1 KGHSH and CDR2 LQKENI. Trimming pared 4 bases from V and 1 base from J, leaving 20 bases between. The CDR3 contains 18 residues. CDR3 sequence reads: CASSRGPEGPKSNQPQHF. The CDR3 coding sequence is TGTGCCAGCTCACGGGGACCGGAGGGCCCAAAAAGCAATCAGCCCCAGCATTTT.

The chain links TRBV2 to TRBJ2-2; TRBD1 agrees at 9 bases. V lost 4 bases, J lost 0 bases, and 9 bases stayed unmatched. This CDR3 is built from 18 residues. Germline CDR1 and CDR2: SNHLY and FYNNEI. The CDR3 nucleotides are TGTGCCAGCAGTGTAGGACAGGGGACAAGGGCGAACACCGGGGAGCTGTTTTTT. Translated: CASSVGQGTRANTGELFF.

The rearrangement links TRBV4-2 to TRBJ2-2; 7 nucleotides match TRBD2. J lost 1 base, V lost 8 bases, and 7 bases had no gene match. CDR1 and CDR2 (germline): LGHNA, YNFKEQ. The CDR3 extends over 15 amino acids. CDR3 in DNA: TGTGCCAGCCAAAAAAGCGGGGAGAACACCGGGGAGCTGTTTTTT. Its protein is CASQKSGENTGELFF.

This chain joins TRBV12-5 and TRBJ2-3; possibly TRBD2 for D (5 bases). Germline V gene lookup returns CDR1 LGHNT and CDR2 FRNRAP. Trimming stripped 3 bases from V and 1 base from J, with 5 bases between. The CDR3 is 13 residues long. CDR3 DNA sequence: TGTGCTAGTGGTTTCGGGGGCACAGATACGCAGTATTTT. The encoded protein is CASGFGGTDTQYF.

This clonotype has a count of ten or more. The V call is TRBV7-8, the J call TRBJ2-5; D is unclear. Germline assignment: CDR1 SGHVS and CDR2 FQNEAQ. Trimming removed 1 base from V and 9 bases from J, with 15 bases in between. The CDR3 loop spans 14 amino acids. The CDR3 nucleotides read TGTGCCAGCAGCTTAGGCCCAGCCCCTGGGGCCCAGTACTTC. Translating it yields CASSLGPAPGAQYF.

This clonotype was counted between two and nine times. The rearrangement uses TRBV7-8 and TRBJ1-2, with D possibly TRBD1 on 5 matching bases. V was shortened by 7 bases and J by 4 bases, with 19 bases between the two germline ends. In germline, CDR1 is SGHVS, CDR2 FQNEAQ. The CDR3 spans 15 residues. CDR3 DNA sequence: TGTGCCAGCAAGGAGACGCGGGGCTTGGGCTATGGCTACACCTTC. It specifies CASKETRGLGYGYTF.